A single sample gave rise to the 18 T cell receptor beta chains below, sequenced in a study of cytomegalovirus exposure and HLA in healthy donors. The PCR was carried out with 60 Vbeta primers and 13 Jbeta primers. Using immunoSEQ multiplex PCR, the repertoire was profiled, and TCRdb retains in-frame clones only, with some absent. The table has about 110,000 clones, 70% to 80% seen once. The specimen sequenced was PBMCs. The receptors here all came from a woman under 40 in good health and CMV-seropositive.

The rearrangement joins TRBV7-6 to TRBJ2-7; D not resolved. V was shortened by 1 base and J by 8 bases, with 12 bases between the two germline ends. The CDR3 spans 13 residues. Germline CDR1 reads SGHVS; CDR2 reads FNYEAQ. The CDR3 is CASSLGDDSKQYF. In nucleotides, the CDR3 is TGTGCCAGCAGCTTAGGAGACGACTCAAAGCAGTACTTC.

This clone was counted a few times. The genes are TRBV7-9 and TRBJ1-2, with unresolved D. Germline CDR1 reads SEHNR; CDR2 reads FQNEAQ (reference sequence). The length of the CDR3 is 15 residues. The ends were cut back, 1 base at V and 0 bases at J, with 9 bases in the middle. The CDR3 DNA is TGTGCCAGCAGCTTAGTAGTAGAGACTAACTATGGCTACACCTTC. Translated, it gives CASSLVVETNYGYTF.

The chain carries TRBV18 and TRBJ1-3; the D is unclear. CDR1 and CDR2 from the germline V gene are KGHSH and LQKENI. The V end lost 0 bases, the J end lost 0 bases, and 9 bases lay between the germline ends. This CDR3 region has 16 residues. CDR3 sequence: CASSPPNRSSGNTIYF. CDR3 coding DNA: TGTGCCAGCTCACCACCAAACAGAAGCTCTGGAAACACCATATATTTT. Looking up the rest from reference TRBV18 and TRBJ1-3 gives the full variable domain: NAGVMQNPRHLVRRRGQEARLRCSPMKGHSHVYWYRQLPEEGLKFMVYLQKENIIDESGMPKERFSAEFPKEGPSILRIQQVVRGDSAAYFCASSPPNRSSGNTIYFGEGSWLTVV.

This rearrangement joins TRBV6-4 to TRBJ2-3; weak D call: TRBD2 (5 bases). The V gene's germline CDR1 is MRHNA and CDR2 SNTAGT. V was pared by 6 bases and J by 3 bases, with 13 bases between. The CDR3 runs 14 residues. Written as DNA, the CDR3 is TGTGCCAGCAGCCCTGGTGGAGGTACAGATACGCAGTATTTT. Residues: CASSPGGGTDTQYF.

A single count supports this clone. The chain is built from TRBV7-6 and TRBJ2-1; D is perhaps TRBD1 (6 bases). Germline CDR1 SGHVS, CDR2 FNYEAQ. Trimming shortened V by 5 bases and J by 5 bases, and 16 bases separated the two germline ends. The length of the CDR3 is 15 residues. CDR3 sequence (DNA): TGTGCCAGCAGCCACAGGGACGGCTCTCACAATGAGCAGTTCTTC. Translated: CASSHRDGSHNEQFF. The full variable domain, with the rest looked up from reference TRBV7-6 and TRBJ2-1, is GAGVSQSPRYKVTKRGQDVALRCDPISGHVSLYWYRQALGQGPEFLTYFNYEAQQDKSGLPNDRFSAERPEGSISTLTIQRTEQRDSAMYRCASSHRDGSHNEQFFGPGTRLTVL.

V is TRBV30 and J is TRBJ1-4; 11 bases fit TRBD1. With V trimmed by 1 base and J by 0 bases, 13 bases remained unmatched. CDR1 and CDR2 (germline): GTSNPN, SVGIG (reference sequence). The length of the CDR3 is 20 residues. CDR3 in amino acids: CAWSAFRTGGEGSTNEKLFF. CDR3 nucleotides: TGTGCCTGGAGTGCCTTTCGGACAGGGGGCGAAGGGTCAACTAATGAAAAACTGTTTTTT.

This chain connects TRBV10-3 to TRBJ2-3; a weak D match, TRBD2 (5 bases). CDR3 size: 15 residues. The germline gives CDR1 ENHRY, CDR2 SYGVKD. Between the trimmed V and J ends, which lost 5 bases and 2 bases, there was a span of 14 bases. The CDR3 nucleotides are TGTGCCATCAGTCGTACGGGGTTTGACACAGATACGCAGTATTTT. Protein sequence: CAISRTGFDTDTQYF.

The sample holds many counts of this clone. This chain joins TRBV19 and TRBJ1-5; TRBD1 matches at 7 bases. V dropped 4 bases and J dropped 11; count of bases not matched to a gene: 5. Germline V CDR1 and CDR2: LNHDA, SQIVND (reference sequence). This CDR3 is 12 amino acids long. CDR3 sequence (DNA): TGTGCCAGTAGTACCGACAGGGCGTCCCAGCATTTT. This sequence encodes CASSTDRASQHF.

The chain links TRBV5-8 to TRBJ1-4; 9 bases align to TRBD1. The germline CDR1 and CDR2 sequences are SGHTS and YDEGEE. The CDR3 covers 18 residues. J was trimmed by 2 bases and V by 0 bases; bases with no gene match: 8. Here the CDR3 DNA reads TGTGCCAGCAGCTTGGGCCGAATCACAGGGGGCACTAATGAAAAACTGTTTTTT. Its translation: CASSLGRITGGTNEKLFF. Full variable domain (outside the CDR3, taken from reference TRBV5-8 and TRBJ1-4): EAGVTQSPTHLIKTRGQQATLRCSPISGHTSVYWYQQALGLGLQFLLWYDEGEERNRGNFPPRFSGRQFPNYSSELNVNALELEDSALYLCASSLGRITGGTNEKLFFGSGTQLSVL.

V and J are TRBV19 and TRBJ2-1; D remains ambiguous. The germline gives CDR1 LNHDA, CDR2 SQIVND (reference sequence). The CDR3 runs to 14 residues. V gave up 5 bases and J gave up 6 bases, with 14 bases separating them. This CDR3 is CASSPPQLGNEQFF. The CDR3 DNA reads TGTGCCAGTAGTCCCCCGCAACTTGGCAATGAGCAGTTCTTC.

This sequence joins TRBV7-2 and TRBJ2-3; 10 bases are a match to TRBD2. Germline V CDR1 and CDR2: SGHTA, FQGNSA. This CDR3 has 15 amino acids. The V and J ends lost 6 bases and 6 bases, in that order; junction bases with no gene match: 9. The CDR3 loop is CASRGGSGRFDTQYF. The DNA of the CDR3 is TGTGCCAGCAGGGGGGGTAGCGGGAGGTTTGATACGCAGTATTTT.

CDR3 bases: TGTGCCAGCAGCTTAGAAAGTGTTAGCGGGCAGTTCTTC. This codes for CASSLESVSGQFF. This chain connects TRBV11-3 to TRBJ2-1, with a tentative D call TRBD2 (6 bases). Germline lookup yields CDR1 SGHNT and CDR2 YENEEA. V was trimmed by 0 bases and J by 12 bases, leaving 12 bases between them. The CDR3 is made up of 13 amino acids.

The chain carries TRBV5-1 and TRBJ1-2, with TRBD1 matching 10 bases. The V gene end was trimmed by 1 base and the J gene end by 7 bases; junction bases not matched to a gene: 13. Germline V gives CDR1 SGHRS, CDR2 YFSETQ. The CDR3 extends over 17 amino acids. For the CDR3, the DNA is TGCGCCAGCAGCTTGTGTGGGACAGGGGCGTGCGGGGGTGGCTACACCTTC. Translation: CASSLCGTGACGGGYTF.

In DNA, the CDR3 is TGTGCCAGTAGTATTCAGGGTGCTGCGAGCTACGAGCAGTACTTC. Its translation: CASSIQGAASYEQYF. The chain employs TRBV19 and TRBJ2-7; tentatively, D is TRBD1 (5 bases). CDR3 size: 15 residues. Germline loops: CDR1 LNHDA, CDR2 SQIVND (reference sequence). V was trimmed by 3 bases and J by 3 bases, leaving 15 bases between them.

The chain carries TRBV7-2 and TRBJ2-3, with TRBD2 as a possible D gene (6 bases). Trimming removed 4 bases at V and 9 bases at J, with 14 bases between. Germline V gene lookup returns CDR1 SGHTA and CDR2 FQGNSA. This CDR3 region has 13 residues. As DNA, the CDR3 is TGTGCCAGCAGCTCAGGGACTGCCGTGACGCAGTATTTT. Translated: CASSSGTAVTQYF.

CDR3 nucleotides: TGTGCCAGCAGCTTAAGTCTAGCGGGGGTAGGGGAGCTGTTTTTT. Translated: CASSLSLAGVGELFF. V is TRBV7-3 and J is TRBJ2-2, with 10 bases aligning to TRBD2. Trimming at V came to 1 base and at J to 8 bases, leaving 4 bases not matched to a gene. Germline CDR1 and CDR2: SGHTA and FQGTGA. The CDR3 sequence is 15 residues long. Filled out from reference TRBV7-3 and TRBJ2-2, the complete variable domain reads GAGVSQTPSNKVTEKGKYVELRCDPISGHTALYWYRQSLGQGPEFLIYFQGTGAADDSGLPNDRFFAVRPEGSVSTLKIQRTERGDSAVYLCASSLSLAGVGELFFGEGSRLTVL.

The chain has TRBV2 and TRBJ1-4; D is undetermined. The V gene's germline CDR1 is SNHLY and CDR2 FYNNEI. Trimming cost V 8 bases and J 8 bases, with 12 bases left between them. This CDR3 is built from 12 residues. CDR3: CASRGGGEKLFF. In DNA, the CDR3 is TGTGCCAGCCGTGGCGGAGGGGAAAAACTGTTTTTT.

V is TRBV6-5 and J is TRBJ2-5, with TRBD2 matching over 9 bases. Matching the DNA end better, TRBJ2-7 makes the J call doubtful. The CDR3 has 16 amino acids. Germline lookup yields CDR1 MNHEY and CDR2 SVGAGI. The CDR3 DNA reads TGTGCCAGCAGTTACTCGGTGGGTAGCGGGAGCTACGAGCAGTACTTC. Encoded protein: CASSYSVGSGSYEQYF.